This T cell receptor beta chain was identified during a study of T-cell reconstitution after alpha-beta-depleted transplantation in children. For TCRbeta, the library was prepared with unique molecular identifiers. In TCRdb, the PCR reads were re-called with MiXCR into one record per CDR3 protein. The data contain 500,000 to 600,000 distinct CDR3 sequences, 32% of them singletons. The CDR3 covers 14 residues. V was pared by 0 bases and J by 4 bases, with 7 bases between. Germline-derived CDR1 and CDR2 are SGHAT and FQNNGV. This clonotype has at least ten counts. The chain recombines TRBV11-2 with TRBJ2-1, with TRBD1 as a possible D gene (5 bases). The specimen comprised PBMCs from the stem cell graft donor, sampled from the stem cell graft. This receptor was identified in a human donor who donated a stem cell graft to a child with aplastic anemia. CDR3 protein: CASSLEPGYNEQFF. DNA for the CDR3: TGTGCCAGCAGCTTAGAACCAGGGTACAATGAGCAGTTCTTC. The whole variable domain, remainder taken from reference TRBV11-2 and TRBJ2-1, is EAGVAQSPRYKIIEKRQSVAFWCNPISGHATLYWYQQILGQGPKLLIQFQNNGVVDDSQLPKDRFSAERLKGVDSTLKIQPAKLEDSAVYLCASSLEPGYNEQFFGPGTRLTVL.